The clone carrying this T cell receptor beta chain was seen at least ten times. The CDR3 consists of 15 residues. V was clipped by 2 bases and J by 1 base, with 14 bases between them. Germline CDR1 is DFQATT and CDR2 is SNEGSKA (reference sequence). The sample originates from a study of human T cells and chemical hapten exposure. TCRdb recomputed calls from the RACE reads with MiXCR, one row per CDR3 protein. Of about 45,000 distinct CDR3 sequences listed, roughly 3.5% were seen once; the top ten hold around 5%. Time point here: healthy volunteer bleed at 6 weeks. Unfractionated whole blood was the source from which total RNA was extracted.

The chain carries TRBV20-1 and TRBJ1-1, with D tentatively TRBD1 (5 bases). The origin of this receptor is a human donor in good health. Some clones in this sample may be carry-over from other donors' samples. Sequenced: whole blood. This CDR3 is CSARSLTAQNTEAFF. CDR3 nucleotides: TGCAGTGCTAGATCCTTGACAGCCCAGAACACTGAAGCTTTCTTT.